This paragraph covers one TCR beta chain sequence. Its antigen is still unknown. Germline loops: CDR1 SGHRS, CDR2 YFSETQ. This CDR3 is 15 amino acids long. The data originate from a study of shared clonotypes between healthy human individuals. In the study overall: The study used three CD4 naive, three CD4 memory, two CD8 naive and one CD8 memory plate per donor.

CD45RO-negative CD8 cells positively selected for CCR7 made up the naive population, which excluded terminally differentiated effector memory CD45RA+ cells. The study drew its donors from healthy HIV-negative adults without recent acute infections or vaccinations. Profiled with immunoSEQ multiplex PCR; TCRdb holds only in-frame clones, not every one. The sample consists of roughly 550,000 clones, roughly 96% of them appearing once. Study-level results: With several donors compared, around 4.7% of naive CD4 clonotypes were shared.

The rearrangement links TRBV5-1 to TRBJ2-5, with D possibly being TRBD1 (5 bases). TRBJ2-7 matches the DNA end more closely, so the J call is doubtful. Sequenced sample: naive CD8+ T cells sorted from blood. The source is a woman in her 30s in good health. The CDR3 region is CASSLAQGTTYEQYF. For the CDR3, the DNA is TGCGCCAGCAGCTTGGCTCAGGGCACAACCTACGAGCAGTACTTC.